This T cell receptor beta chain was recorded in a study of blood T cell repertoires in COVID-19. In the authors' methods: Reference gene primer amplification gave nucleated cell count estimates. Clones were sequenced by immunoSEQ multiplex PCR, and TCRdb holds only the in-frame ones, with some missing. The D gene and trimming were derived from the DNA, and the V and J assignments and clone size from that table. Of 40,000 or so clones in the sample, around 90% were seen once. Germline V lookup: CDR1 MNHEY, CDR2 SVGEGT. The V gene lost 3 bases and the J gene lost 3 bases, with 14 bases spanning the gap. The CDR3 contains 15 residues.

The sequence derives from a man in his 60s with active or convalescent COVID-19. The sequencing sample was made of peripheral blood. The V and J genes are TRBV6-2 or TRBV6-3 and TRBJ2-5; TRBD2 is a possible D gene (6 bases). This CDR3 reads CASSYGDSHKETQYF. CDR3 coding DNA: TGTGCCAGCAGTTATGGGGACTCTCATAAAGAGACCCAGTACTTC.